This section outlines one T cell receptor beta chain sequence together with its context. This clonotype was counted a few times. The target of this receptor is not known. Per-base qualities were not stored, and no clone one base away is much larger. The sample originates from a study of T-cell memory formation after mild COVID-19 (dated by TCRdb to about 2021). Concerning the study at large: TCR sequence clusters from the two donors were found to be largely donor specific. Longitudinal TCRalpha and TCRbeta repertoire sequencing tracked T-cell clones expanding and contracting after mild COVID-19 in two donors. The cohort was made up of two young adult volunteers, one female and one male, who were previously healthy.

PBMCs were isolated by Ficoll-Paque density gradient centrifugation. Here is what the overall study found, with its caveats: Only a couple of mild cases were covered in the study, and larger cohorts including severe cases with pre-infection samples were considered necessary. Contracting CD4+ clones were located mainly in the CM and EM memory subsets, whereas CD8+ clones were found to be enriched in EMRA. Clones contracting from day 15 to 85 had balanced CD4/CD8 phenotypes, while a second wave expanding from day 15 to 37 was biased towards CD4+. Some responding clones were detected in pre-infection memory, suggesting pre-existing cross-reactive memory T cells joined the SARS-CoV-2 response. SARS-CoV-2 specificity of the second-wave clones peaking on day 37 was not confirmed.

TCRdb shows the sequencer as Illumina NovaSeq 6000. TCRalpha and TCRbeta cDNA libraries were constructed by 5'RACE with constant-segment primers, with sample barcodes and unique molecular identifiers being introduced. Trizol reagent was used to extract RNA from every sample. Amplification of the libraries took two PCR steps, and the second step added a second sample barcode plus Illumina TruSeq adapters. Libraries were sequenced on an Illumina NovaSeq with 2 x 150 bp paired-end reads. The paper's data handling went like this. Reads were demultiplexed and collapsed into UMI-guided consensus sequences with migec v1.2.7. Using mixcr v2.1.11, UMI consensuses were aligned to TRA and TRB V and J templates and then assembled into clonotypes. Expanded or contracted clonotypes were those called significant by both edgeR and NoisET, with noise models trained on biological replicates. edgeR calls used a false discovery rate-adjusted p below 0.01 and a log2 fold-change threshold of 1. PCA with hierarchical clustering of max-normalized trajectories of the 1000 most abundant clonotypes was used as exploratory dynamics analysis. Each responding clone was given a CD4 or CD8 phenotype based on the CD4+ and CD8+ repertoires, which had been sequenced separately. TCRdb ran its own pipeline on the public reads, namely fastp trimming at Q25 and MiXCR clone calling, and kept in-frame beta chains. Every distinct CDR3 protein forms one entry, paired with its most common genes and DNA. Clone size and V and J calls follow TCRdb, not the original study. The sample has fewer than 350,000 distinct CDR3 sequences on record, 15% to 20% of them singletons. The ten top clones hold about 21% of the sample.

The TCR originated in a man aged 18 to 29 who had mild COVID-19 (a few samples of this study predate the infection). The sample titles of this study are shuffled in the database, so cell type and time point are left out; the donor was told from shared clones. The material sequenced was PBMCs or a T cell subset sorted from them (not recorded which).

At the DNA level, the sequence is TGTGCCAGCAGGGTTGATGGGTCTAGCAATCAGCCCCAGCATTTT. This encodes CASRVDGSSNQPQHF. The V gene is TRBV6-2 or TRBV6-3 and the J gene is TRBJ1-5; the D gene remains uncertain. There are 15 amino acids in the CDR3, from cysteine to phenylalanine inclusive. Of the read, only the CDR3 DNA is kept; its 45 bases are in frame from base 1. V is reduced by 6 bases and J by 0 bases, leaving a spacing of 12 bases between them. The germline V gene yields MNHEY for CDR1 and SVGEGT for CDR2.